The 28 T cell receptor beta chains in this list originate from one sample, sequenced in a study of T cells in Graves' hyperthyroidism and ophthalmopathy. RNA transcripts were the template for amplifying TCR beta CDR3 regions. First-round RT-PCR of the TCR CDR3 relied on the HTBI primer set. One entry per CDR3 protein results from TCRdb running MiXCR on the multiplex PCR reads. The sample includes 700,000 or so distinct CDR3 sequences, about 17% of them seen just once. Sequenced material: blood. All receptors come from a young man with Graves' hyperthyroidism.

V and J are TRBV10-3 and TRBJ2-6; 8 nucleotides agree with TRBD1. The CDR3 is 16 amino acids. The junction had 3 bases not matched to a gene; V was cut back by 3 bases and J by 2 bases. Per germline, CDR1 ENHRY and CDR2 SYGVKD. The CDR3 sequence: CAISETGGTGANVLTF. The CDR3 nucleotides read TGTGCCATCAGTGAAACAGGGGGAACTGGGGCCAACGTCCTGACTTTC.

This chain links TRBV15 with TRBJ2-2; D is perhaps TRBD2 (5 bases). The CDR3 spans 14 residues. Germline CDR1 is LNHNV and CDR2 is YYDKDF (reference sequence). The germline V and J ends were trimmed by 0 bases and 14 bases, with 16 bases remaining between them. The CDR3 DNA reads as TGTGCCACCAGCAGAGATCGGGTCCGGGGAAGACTGTTTTTT. This sequence encodes CATSRDRVRGRLFF.

The genes are TRBV11-2 and TRBJ1-5; D is ambiguous. The V gene lost 4 bases and the J gene lost 4 bases, with 8 bases spanning the gap. The germline V gene has CDR1 SGHAT and CDR2 FQNNGV. The CDR3 covers 13 residues. The CDR3 loop reads CASSSEKNQPQHF. The CDR3 DNA is TGTGCCAGCAGCTCAGAGAAAAATCAGCCCCAGCATTTT.

This clonotype is a singleton in its sample. The V call is TRBV19, the J call TRBJ2-5; 8 bases align to TRBD1. This CDR3 spans 15 amino acids. V gave up 4 bases and J gave up 4 bases; unmatched junction bases: 8. Looked up from germline, CDR1 is LNHDA and CDR2 is SQIVND (reference sequence). Written as DNA, the CDR3 is TGTGCCAGTAGTACCTCGACAGGGGATCTAGAGACCCAGTACTTC. This encodes CASSTSTGDLETQYF.

This clonotype has a count of ten or more. The J gene is TRBJ2-7, the V gene TRBV10-3; 8 bases match TRBD2. The CDR3 extends over 15 amino acids. CDR1 ENHRY and CDR2 SYGVKD come from the germline V gene. V gave up 4 bases and J gave up 1 base; unmatched junction bases: 6. In DNA form, the CDR3 reads TGTGCCATCAGTGCTGTTGCGGGAGGTTCCTACGAGCAGTACTTC. Its protein is CAISAVAGGSYEQYF.

This clonotype appeared many times. CDR3 in DNA: TGTGCCAGTCCCGAATGGGACGGGGTAACTGGCTACACCTTC. It codes for CASPEWDGVTGYTF. V usage is TRBV19 and J usage is TRBJ1-2; perhaps TRBD1 as D (5 bases). Germline V lookup: CDR1 LNHDA, CDR2 SQIVND (reference sequence). The CDR3 sequence is 14 residues long. Between the trimmed V and J ends, which lost 8 bases and 7 bases, there was a span of 20 bases. Together with reference TRBV19 and TRBJ1-2, the CDR3 gives the full variable domain: DGGITQSPKYLFRKEGQNVTLSCEQNLNHDAMYWYRQDPGQGLRLIYYSQIVNDFQKGDIAEGYSVSREKKESFPLTVTSAQKNPTAFYLCASPEWDGVTGYTFGSGTRLTVV.

As concerns this clonotype: One end of the junction varies from germline; a read error may be responsible. The CDR3 bases are TGTGCCAGCTGCTTAGCAAGCGGGAGGGCGAACTACGAGCAGTACTTC. This translates into CASCLASGRANYEQYF. The V call is TRBV7-9, the J call TRBJ2-7, with 10 bases aligning to TRBD2. Germline V lookup: CDR1 SEHNR, CDR2 FQNEAQ (reference sequence). The CDR3 runs to 16 residues.

The V call is TRBV4-2, the J call TRBJ1-3; TRBD1 matches at 7 bases. Germline values: CDR1 LGHNA, CDR2 YNFKEQ. J gave up 7 bases and V 4 bases, and 13 bases lay outside the gene matches. The CDR3 consists of 16 residues. The CDR3 bases are TGTGCCAGCAGCCTTTTACAGATACAGGGGTCCAACACCATATATTTT. It yields the protein CASSLLQIQGSNTIYF.

This clonotype was counted ten times or more. The chain combines TRBV28 with TRBJ2-7; no clear D. The ends were cut back, 3 bases at V and 5 bases at J, with 5 bases in the middle. The germline V gene encodes CDR1 MDHEN and CDR2 SYDVKM. The CDR3 runs 11 residues. In DNA, the CDR3 is TGTGCCAGCAGTTTTACCCACGAGCAGTACTTC. This sequence encodes CASSFTHEQYF.

V and J are TRBV4-2 and TRBJ1-1; possibly TRBD1 for D (5 bases). The CDR3 covers 16 residues. Trimming cost V 1 base and J 4 bases, with 16 bases left between them. The V gene's germline CDR1 is LGHNA and CDR2 YNFKEQ. CDR3 residues: CASSQGTGVVGTEAFF. CDR3 sequence (DNA): TGTGCCAGCAGCCAAGGCACAGGTGTAGTTGGCACTGAAGCTTTCTTT.

In its sample, this clonotype was seen a few times. This chain links TRBV12-5 with TRBJ1-5; TRBD1 matches 9 bases. CDR3 length: 19 amino acids. Germline CDR1 reads LGHNT; CDR2 reads FRNRAP. After removal of 0 bases from V and 0 bases from J, the junction contained 9 bases not matched to a gene. CDR3 in DNA: TGTGCTAGTGGTTTGGTACGGACGGGACAGGGCAATAGCAATCAGCCCCAGCATTTT. This gives the protein CASGLVRTGQGNSNQPQHF.

The chain couples TRBV19 to TRBJ2-1; TRBD2 matches at 11 bases. Germline V gives CDR1 LNHDA, CDR2 SQIVND (reference sequence). CDR3 size: 17 residues. V dropped 4 bases and J dropped 4; count of bases not matched to a gene: 9. CDR3 bases: TGTGCCAGTAGTACCTTCTCCGGGACTAGCGGATACAATGAGCAGTTCTTC. Protein product: CASSTFSGTSGYNEQFF. Drawing the rest from reference TRBV19 and TRBJ2-1, the complete variable domain is DGGITQSPKYLFRKEGQNVTLSCEQNLNHDAMYWYRQDPGQGLRLIYYSQIVNDFQKGDIAEGYSVSREKKESFPLTVTSAQKNPTAFYLCASSTFSGTSGYNEQFFGPGTRLTVL.

This clonotype came up once. V gene TRBV4-3 combines with J gene TRBJ1-3; D not resolved. V was trimmed by 1 base and J by 9 bases, leaving 10 bases between them. This CDR3 comprises 13 residues. Germline V lookup: CDR1 LGHNA, CDR2 YSLEER. The CDR3 loop reads CASSQVLGITIYF. The CDR3 DNA reads as TGCGCCAGCAGCCAAGTCCTTGGCATCACCATATATTTT.

This chain links TRBV11-2 with TRBJ2-1; TRBD1 is a possible D gene (6 bases). V gave up 1 base and J gave up 3 bases, with 10 bases separating them. Germline V gene lookup returns CDR1 SGHAT and CDR2 FQNNGV. This CDR3 contains 15 residues. The CDR3 reads CASSLVGTRYNEQFF. CDR3 nucleotides: TGTGCCAGCAGCTTAGTTGGGACACGCTACAATGAGCAGTTCTTC.

This clonotype was counted at least ten times. The V and J genes are TRBV6-1 and TRBJ2-7, with 8 bases lining up with TRBD2. J gave up 9 bases and V 6 bases, and 16 bases lay outside the gene matches. This CDR3 has 15 amino acids. The V gene's germline CDR1 is MNHNS and CDR2 SASEGT. This CDR3 is CASSPGRGRSNAQYF. CDR3 in DNA: TGTGCCAGCAGCCCCGGGAGGGGTAGGTCGAACGCGCAGTACTTC.

The V and J genes are TRBV20-1 and TRBJ2-1; TRBD2 aligns across 9 bases. The V gene end was trimmed by 6 bases and the J gene end by 10 bases; junction bases not matched to a gene: 4. This CDR3 contains 11 residues. Germline loops: CDR1 DFQATT, CDR2 SNEGSKA (reference sequence). CDR3 protein: CSAPLAGEQFF. In DNA, the CDR3 is TGCAGTGCGCCGCTAGCGGGGGAGCAGTTCTTC.

The chain has TRBV7-6 and TRBJ2-4; TRBD1 aligns across 10 bases. There are 19 residues in the CDR3. From germline, CDR1 is SGHVS and CDR2 FNYEAQ. The V gene end was trimmed by 5 bases and the J gene end by 0 bases; junction bases not matched to a gene: 13. This chain's CDR3 is CASSPRRPGTGVAKNIQYF. The CDR3 DNA sequence: TGTGCCAGCAGCCCACGTAGACCCGGGACAGGGGTAGCCAAAAACATTCAGTACTTC.

At least ten counts were recorded for this clonotype. The rearrangement links TRBV11-2 to TRBJ1-2; possibly TRBD1 for D (6 bases). In germline, CDR1 is SGHAT, CDR2 FQNNGV. The V end lost 2 bases, the J end lost 2 bases, and 15 bases lay between the germline ends. This CDR3 comprises 16 residues. The CDR3, as DNA: TGTGCCAGCAGCTTAAGTGGGGGCGCCGCCAACTATGGCTACACCTTC. Protein: CASSLSGGAANYGYTF.

This clonotype has at least ten counts. The chain uses TRBV5-1 and TRBJ2-7; 7 nucleotides agree with TRBD2. Germline V gene data show CDR1 as SGHRS and CDR2 as YFSETQ. V trimming: 7 bases; J trimming: 6 bases; junction bases outside the gene matches: 25. The CDR3 length is 18 residues. CDR3: CASRPEVLWTRRGSEQYF. CDR3 coding DNA: TGCGCCAGCCGACCTGAAGTTTTATGGACTAGGCGGGGTTCCGAGCAGTACTTC.

This chain joins TRBV5-8 and TRBJ2-2; D possibly corresponds to TRBD2 (6 bases). The ends were cut back, 3 bases at V and 8 bases at J, with 14 bases in the middle. There are 14 residues in the CDR3. Germline V gives CDR1 SGHTS, CDR2 YDEGEE. The CDR3 here is CASSSRDSSGELFF. The CDR3 DNA reads as TGTGCCAGCAGCTCCCGGGACTCCTCAGGGGAGCTGTTTTTT. The full variable domain, completed using reference TRBV5-8 and TRBJ2-2, is EAGVTQSPTHLIKTRGQQATLRCSPISGHTSVYWYQQALGLGLQFLLWYDEGEERNRGNFPPRFSGRQFPNYSSELNVNALELEDSALYLCASSSRDSSGELFFGEGSRLTVL.

The sample holds many counts of this clonotype. The chain employs TRBV28 and TRBJ1-1, with D possibly matching TRBD1 (6 bases). Germline assignment: CDR1 MDHEN and CDR2 SYDVKM. V lost 7 bases and J lost 4, with 13 bases in between. The CDR3 runs 13 residues. In nucleotides, the CDR3 is TGTGCCAGCACCCTCAGGGGCCCCACTGAAGCTTTCTTT. As protein: CASTLRGPTEAFF.

The chain joins TRBV4-2 to TRBJ1-1, with unresolved D. The CDR3 contains 14 residues. V was pared by 1 base and J by 5 bases, with 11 bases between. The germline CDR1 and CDR2 sequences are LGHNA and YNFKEQ. CDR3 bases: TGTGCCAGCAGCCAAGTTATGATGAGGACTGAAGCTTTCTTT. Protein sequence: CASSQVMMRTEAFF.

In this sample, this clonotype turned up a few times. This CDR3 is CSAIGEHQPQHF. The CDR3 nucleotides are TGCAGTGCTATAGGGGAGCATCAGCCCCAGCATTTT. The chain joins TRBV20-1 to TRBJ1-5; D is perhaps TRBD1 (5 bases). Germline values: CDR1 DFQATT, CDR2 SNEGSKA (reference sequence). This CDR3 is 12 amino acids long. With 4 bases removed from V and 5 bases from J, the gap between germline ends came to 9 bases.

The table lists this clonotype with many counts. The V and J genes are TRBV15 and TRBJ2-7; a weak D match, TRBD2 (5 bases). The CDR3 length is 13 residues. Germline V gene lookup returns CDR1 LNHNV and CDR2 YYDKDF (reference sequence). Trimming removed 5 bases from V and 0 bases from J, with 8 bases in between. The CDR3 DNA is TGTGCCACCAGCCGCGAGGGCTCCTACGAGCAGTACTTC. Translation gives CATSREGSYEQYF.

This clonotype was observed at least ten times. J is TRBJ2-4 and V is TRBV6-1; no reliable D call. The CDR3 loop spans 14 amino acids. Germline-derived CDR1 and CDR2 are MNHNS and SASEGT. Deletions cut 0 bases from V and 7 bases from J, with 10 bases between. The CDR3 sequence is CASSEAEGMNIQYF. CDR3 DNA: TGTGCCAGCAGTGAAGCTGAAGGGATGAACATTCAGTACTTC.

This clonotype was observed many times. This chain links TRBV2 with TRBJ1-1; 7 bases map to TRBD1. The V gene's germline CDR1 is SNHLY and CDR2 FYNNEI. Trimming at V came to 3 bases and at J to 0 bases, leaving 1 base not matched to a gene. This CDR3 is built from 14 residues. CDR3 sequence reads: CASSEDRLNTEAFF. The CDR3 region has the DNA TGTGCCAGCAGTGAGGACAGGTTGAACACTGAAGCTTTCTTT.

The gene calls are TRBV28 and TRBJ1-6; D remains ambiguous. The germline V gene encodes CDR1 MDHEN and CDR2 SYDVKM. The CDR3 has 12 residues. The V end lost 6 bases, the J end lost 8 bases, and 8 bases lay between the germline ends. CDR3 nucleotides: TGTGCCAGCAGAAAACGCGATTCACCCCTCCACTTT. Residues: CASRKRDSPLHF.

This clonotype was seen only a few times. This chain links TRBV19 with TRBJ2-5, with D perhaps given as TRBD1 or TRBD2 (6 bases each). Germline V CDR1 and CDR2: LNHDA, SQIVND (reference sequence). The CDR3 consists of 16 residues. Between the trimmed V and J ends, which lost 7 bases and 5 bases, there was a span of 23 bases. The CDR3 here is CASTPGGADDLETQYF. The CDR3 DNA follows: TGTGCCAGTACCCCCGGGGGCGCAGATGATCTCGAGACCCAGTACTTC.